The rows below give T cell receptor beta chains drawn from one sample of a study of T cell repertoires in cytomegalovirus infection. Their target antigens are unknown. TCRdb used MiXCR to reprocess the reads, holding one entry per CDR3 protein. The table has 570,000 or so distinct CDR3 sequences, just under 40% seen once; the top ten hold 48%. Sequences were derived from cultured PBMCs, sampled from culture after CMV antigen stimulation. Receptors originate from a human donor in good health (CMV status not recorded). Some clones in this sample may be carry-over from other donors' samples. The CDR3 runs from the conserved cysteine through the conserved F or W. Fields, in order: clone size, J gene, D gene, V gene, CDR3 DNA, CDR3 protein. A D gene is named only where the DNA matches it firmly. Not every row has a clone size; where given, it reads once, few, many or a size class.

NA | TRBJ1-5 | NA | TRBV5-4 | TGTGCCAGCAGCCAGGGGCCAGGGGTTTCGAATCAGCCCCAGCATTTT | CASSQGPGVSNQPQHF
NA | TRBJ1-2 | NA | TRBV7-8 | TGTGCCAGCAGCTTAATGGCGGGGGCTAACTATGGCTACACCTTC | CASSLMAGANYGYTF
few | TRBJ1-1 | NA | TRBV3-1 | TGTGCCAGCAGCCAAGAAGTAGGGGGCACTGAAGCTTTCTTT | CASSQEVGGTEAFF
NA | TRBJ2-7 | TRBD1 | TRBV7-2 | TGTGCCAGCAGCTTAGTGACAGGGGGCTACGAGCAGTACTTC | CASSLVTGGYEQYF
NA | TRBJ1-5 | NA | TRBV2 | TGTGCCAGCAGCTTCGGGACCCTCAATCAGCCCCAGCATTTT | CASSFGTLNQPQHF
many | TRBJ1-6 | TRBD1 | TRBV7-9 | TGTGCCAGCAGTGCACCGGGACAGGGTAGTTCACCCCTCCACTTT | CASSAPGQGSSPLHF
NA | TRBJ2-5 | NA | TRBV10-1 | TGCGCCACAAAAAAAGGGACCCAGTACTTC | CATKKGTQYF
NA | TRBJ1-2 | NA | TRBV7-3 | TGTGCCAGCAGTTTTACCTCAGGGGTCTATGGCTACACCTTC | CASSFTSGVYGYTF
NA | TRBJ2-1 | TRBD1 | TRBV5-1 | TGCGCCAGCAGCCCCGGACAGGCTGGCAATGAGCAGTTCTTC | CASSPGQAGNEQFF
few | TRBJ2-7 | NA | TRBV7-2 | TGTGCCAGCAGCGAACGGCCTAGCGCTCTCTACGAGCAGTACTTC | CASSERPSALYEQYF
few | TRBJ2-3 | TRBD2 | TRBV27 | TGTGCCAGCACATTTAGTGGTAGCGGGAGATACACAGATACGCAGTATTTT | CASTFSGSGRYTDTQYF
NA | TRBJ2-5 | NA | TRBV11-3 | TGTGCCAGGACCCTCTCCGAACTCAAAGAGACCCAGTACTTC | CARTLSELKETQYF
few | TRBJ2-3 | TRBD1 | TRBV7-9 | TGTGCCAGCAGCGGGACAGGGTTCCCAGATACGCAGTATTTT | CASSGTGFPDTQYF
NA | TRBJ2-3 | NA | TRBV12-3/TRBV12-4 | TGTGCCAGCAGTTCCCCTGGCCCCACGCAGTATTTT | CASSSPGPTQYF
NA | TRBJ2-1 | TRBD2 | TRBV5-3 | TGTGCCAGCAGCGAACCCCCAGCGGGGGAAGTCAATGAGCAGTTCTTC | CASSEPPAGEVNEQFF
NA | TRBJ2-4 | NA | TRBV20-1 | TGCAGTGCTAGAGATCCCAGGAGTGGGGGCATTCAGTACTTC | CSARDPRSGGIQYF
NA | TRBJ2-7 | TRBD1 | TRBV7-2 | TGTGCCAGCAGCCTTATCAGGGGGCCAACCGAGGAGCAGTACTTC | CASSLIRGPTEEQYF
NA | TRBJ1-2 | TRBD1 | TRBV28 | TGTGCCAGCAGTTTGCCGGGGACAGCCTATGGCTACACCTTC | CASSLPGTAYGYTF
NA | TRBJ2-1 | TRBD2 | TRBV19 | TGTGCCAGTAGTATTCGGGCTAGCGGGAGTAGGTACAATGAGCAGTTCTTC | CASSIRASGSRYNEQFF
NA | TRBJ1-1 | NA | TRBV2 | TGTGCCAGCAGGATGGGGACCCATGAAGCTTTCTTT | CASRMGTHEAFF
NA | TRBJ2-7 | NA | TRBV6-1 | TGTGCCAGCAGTGAAGGGACCGGACGCTACGAGCAGTACTTC | CASSEGTGRYEQYF
few | TRBJ2-5 | NA | TRBV18 | TGTGCCAGCTCACCATCTGCTAGGAGGGCTTCGGGGACCCAGTACTTC | CASSPSARRASGTQYF
few | TRBJ2-7 | NA | TRBV7-6 | TGTGCCAGCAGCTTAGCACTAGTCCACGAGCAGTACTTC | CASSLALVHEQYF
NA | TRBJ2-7 | NA | TRBV6-6 | TGTGCCAGCAAGGGCAGGTATCACGAGCAGTACTTC | CASKGRYHEQYF
NA | TRBJ1-6 | NA | TRBV11-1 | TGTGCCAGCAGCCAAGAAGATTCACCCCTCCACTTT | CASSQEDSPLHF
few | TRBJ2-7 | NA | TRBV27 | TGTGCCAGTCAGGTTTCCGCATCCTACGAGCAGTACTTC | CASQVSASYEQYF
NA | TRBJ1-2 | NA | TRBV6-1 | TGTGCCAGCAGTGAAAACAGGGATGAAGGCTACACCTTC | CASSENRDEGYTF
NA | TRBJ1-6 | NA | TRBV20-1 | TGCAGTGCTAAGAGCCCTTCTGACGGAGTAGCACCCCTCCACTTT | CSAKSPSDGVAPLHF
NA | TRBJ2-5 | TRBD2 | TRBV4-1 | TGCGCCAGCAGCCAGATGGGACTAGCGGGATCCGGAGAGACCCAGTACTTC | CASSQMGLAGSGETQYF
few | TRBJ1-2 | NA | TRBV15 | TGTGCCACCAGCAGAGATAGAAGTAGGGACTATGGCTACACCTTC | CATSRDRSRDYGYTF
few | TRBJ2-3 | NA | TRBV7-9 | TGTGCCAGCAGCAAGAGACAGACTACAGATACGCAGTATTTT | CASSKRQTTDTQYF
NA | TRBJ2-1 | NA | TRBV12-3/TRBV12-4 | TGTGCCAGCACCGGGACACCTCTTTTTGAGCAGTTCTTC | CASTGTPLFEQFF
few | TRBJ2-2 | NA | TRBV19 | TGTGCCAGTAGAACCGTCAGGACGGGAAACACCGGGGAGCTGTTTTTT | CASRTVRTGNTGELFF
many | TRBJ2-1 | NA | TRBV7-2 | TGTGCCAGCAGCTCCCGGTTGGGCGCCAATGAGCAGTTCTTC | CASSSRLGANEQFF
NA | TRBJ1-2 | TRBD1 | TRBV27 | TGTGCCAGCAGCAATACAGGGGGAGGTATCTATGGCTACACCTTC | CASSNTGGGIYGYTF
few | TRBJ2-5 | NA | TRBV19 | TGTGCCAGTAGGGAAGGGACTCAAGAGACCCAGTACTTC | CASREGTQETQYF
many | TRBJ1-5 | NA | TRBV7-2 | TGTGCCAGCAGCTTAGGAAGGGGCGGCAATCAGCCCCAGCATTTT | CASSLGRGGNQPQHF
few | TRBJ1-3 | NA | TRBV7-2 | TGTGCCAGCAGCACCCAGAACTCTGGAAACACCATATATTTT | CASSTQNSGNTIYF
few | TRBJ2-3 | NA | TRBV7-6 | TGTGCCAGCAGCTATCCCCCGGTGGATACGCAGTATTTT | CASSYPPVDTQYF
NA | TRBJ2-1 | NA | TRBV7-6 | TGTGCCAGCAGCGGGGGGGGCCGGCAGGGGATGTTTAGTGAGCAGTTCTTC | CASSGGGRQGMFSEQFF
few | TRBJ1-4 | NA | TRBV7-9 | TGTGCCAGCAGCTTACTGGAGACATTGGGGGAAAAACTGTTTTTT | CASSLLETLGEKLFF